The 20 T cell receptor beta chains below all came from one sample that was sequenced in a study of blood T cell repertoires in COVID-19. Sequencing was performed with immunoSEQ multiplex PCR; in TCRdb, only in-frame clones are kept and a portion is missing. The sample yields over 200,000 clones, less than 90% seen once. The sample was PBMCs or T cells enriched from blood (not recorded which). These receptors were collected from a woman aged 50 to 65 in a cohort exposed to, infected with or recovered from COVID-19 (not recorded which).

Of note for this clone: This sequence may be a read error, since a much larger clone differs from it by one base. Other DNA sequences of this sample code for an identical CDR3. The rearrangement links TRBV10-3 to TRBJ2-1, with D unclear. The CDR3 is made up of 11 amino acids. CDR1 ENHRY and CDR2 SYGVKD come from the germline V gene. V lost 4 bases to trimming and J lost 6 bases, with 4 bases between them. The CDR3 coding sequence is TGTGCCATCAGTGTCGGCAATGAGCAGTTCTTC. It specifies CAISVGNEQFF.

The chain recombines TRBV12-3 or TRBV12-4 with TRBJ1-5, with 7 bases fitting TRBD1. The CDR3 is 13 amino acids. The V segment lost 7 bases and the J segment 4 bases; nucleotides outside the gene matches: 4. The CDR3 sequence: CASNHRGNQPQHF. Written as DNA, the CDR3 is TGTGCCAGCAACCACAGGGGTAATCAGCCCCAGCATTTT.

The rearrangement joins TRBV6-4 to TRBJ2-3; the D gene is possibly TRBD2 (6 bases). Trimming took 5 bases from V and 13 from J, leaving 19 bases between them. This CDR3 spans 13 amino acids. From germline, CDR1 is MRHNA and CDR2 SNTAGT. The CDR3 region has the DNA TGTGCCAGCAGTCGGGACTCCCTTAAACTGGAGTATTTT. Translated: CASSRDSLKLEYF.

The genes are TRBV19 and TRBJ2-3; D remains ambiguous. This CDR3 has 12 amino acids. Trimming removed 4 bases from V and 1 base from J, with 3 bases in between. Germline V lookup: CDR1 LNHDA, CDR2 SQIVND (reference sequence). Here the CDR3 DNA reads TGTGCCAGTAGTACAGGCACAGATACGCAGTATTTT. Its protein product is CASSTGTDTQYF.

The chain combines TRBV19 with TRBJ1-4, with 8 bases that match TRBD1. Germline lookup yields CDR1 LNHDA and CDR2 SQIVND (reference sequence). Losses at the gene ends were 7 bases for V and 6 bases for J; bases not matched to a gene: 13. The CDR3 runs to 16 residues. CDR3 residues: CASIATGVSQDEKLFF. The CDR3 DNA reads as TGTGCCAGTATCGCGACAGGGGTTTCTCAAGATGAAAAACTGTTTTTT.

The chain employs TRBV4-1 and TRBJ1-2, with D perhaps matching TRBD1 (5 bases). This CDR3 is built from 19 residues. Trimming took 0 bases from V and 2 from J, leaving 22 bases between them. Germline lookup yields CDR1 MGHRA and CDR2 YSYEKL. CDR3 sequence reads: CASSQDTTWAWGSNYGYTF. DNA of the CDR3: TGCGCCAGCAGCCAAGATACAACGTGGGCGTGGGGCTCGAACTATGGCTACACCTTC.

The chain couples TRBV29-1 to TRBJ2-7; maybe TRBD2 (5 bases). The V gene lost 1 base and the J gene lost 2 bases, with 9 bases spanning the gap. The germline CDR1 and CDR2 sequences are SQVTM and ANQGSEA. This CDR3 comprises 13 residues. The CDR3 region has the DNA TGCAGCGTTGAAGGCGGAGGTACCTACGAGCAGTACTTC. Translation: CSVEGGGTYEQYF.

The V gene is TRBV18, the J gene TRBJ2-1; tentatively, D is TRBD1 (5 bases). Trimming stripped 1 base from V and 5 bases from J, with 9 bases between. Germline CDR1 KGHSH, CDR2 LQKENI. The CDR3 length is 14 residues. The CDR3 coding sequence is TGTGCCAGCTCACCACTGACAGACCACAATGAGCAGTTCTTC. Its protein product is CASSPLTDHNEQFF.

The chain recombines TRBV10-3 with TRBJ2-3; TRBD2 might be the D (6 bases). With 8 bases removed from V and 4 bases from J, the gap between germline ends came to 10 bases. The germline gives CDR1 ENHRY, CDR2 SYGVKD. The CDR3 is 12 amino acids. CDR3 amino acids: CAISWEADTQYF. The CDR3 region has the DNA TGTGCCATCTCATGGGAGGCAGATACGCAGTATTTT.

The chain employs TRBV7-3 and TRBJ2-3, with D unresolved. Looked up from germline, CDR1 is SGHTA and CDR2 is FQGTGA. The CDR3 length is 13 residues. Trimming took 3 bases from V and 2 from J, leaving 6 bases between them. The CDR3 here is CASSLQVTDTQYF. CDR3 nucleotide sequence: TGTGCCAGCAGCTTGCAGGTCACAGATACGCAGTATTTT.

The sample holds one count of this clone. The CDR3 sequence: CASSLPGQGSNQPQHF. The CDR3 region has the DNA TGTGCCAGCAGCCTACCGGGACAGGGAAGCAATCAGCCCCAGCATTTT. The V call is TRBV5-8, the J call TRBJ1-5, with 9 bases that match TRBD1. The CDR3 covers 16 residues. Germline CDR1 SGHTS, CDR2 YDEGEE. J lost 1 base, V lost 4 bases, and 6 bases had no gene match.

As for this clone: A read error may produce the germline difference seen at one junction end. This chain connects TRBV12-3 or TRBV12-4 to TRBJ2-7; D unresolved. The CDR3 has 12 amino acids. In DNA form, the CDR3 reads TGTACCAGCAGTTTCCGGGTCGGGGAGCAGTACTTC. This encodes CTSSFRVGEQYF.

This clone was detected only once. The gene calls are TRBV10-3 and TRBJ1-5; D not certain. V was pared by 8 bases and J by 0 bases, with 8 bases between. Germline CDR1 ENHRY, CDR2 SYGVKD. The CDR3 consists of 13 residues. The CDR3 bases are TGTGCCATCTGCCCAGATAGCAATCAGCCCCAGCATTTT. Amino acid sequence: CAICPDSNQPQHF.

The chain links TRBV19 to TRBJ2-1; 12 bases are shared with TRBD2. The J segment lost 7 bases and the V segment lost 5 bases, leaving 3 bases of the junction unmatched. The CDR3 is made up of 14 amino acids. Germline CDR1 LNHDA, CDR2 SQIVND (reference sequence). The CDR3: CASSGLAGKNEQFF. Here the CDR3 DNA reads TGTGCCAGTAGTGGACTAGCGGGGAAGAATGAGCAGTTCTTC.

J is TRBJ1-2 and V is TRBV19, with TRBD1 as a possible D gene (6 bases). The CDR3 runs to 15 residues. CDR1 and CDR2 (germline): LNHDA, SQIVND (reference sequence). Deletions cut 9 bases from V and 3 bases from J, with 20 bases between. DNA of the CDR3: TGTGCCAGCGGCCCCCAGGGGTCCACTTACTATGGCTACACCTTC. Translating gives CASGPQGSTYYGYTF.

The chain combines TRBV4-1 with TRBJ2-7; possible D gene TRBD1, 5 bases. This CDR3 contains 13 residues. V lost 5 bases to trimming and J lost 5 bases, with 13 bases between them. Germline CDR1 and CDR2: MGHRA and YSYEKL. CDR3 amino acids: CASSILTGDEQYF. Here the CDR3 DNA reads TGCGCCAGCAGCATCCTTACAGGAGACGAGCAGTACTTC.

J is TRBJ1-2 and V is TRBV7-9, with D maybe TRBD1 (5 bases). Between the trimmed V and J ends, which lost 1 base and 3 bases, there was a span of 9 bases. CDR3 size: 14 residues. Germline loops: CDR1 SEHNR, CDR2 FQNEAQ (reference sequence). The CDR3 DNA is TGTGCCAGCAGCTTAGTAGGGGCAGACTATGGCTACACCTTC. Translation gives CASSLVGADYGYTF.

In its sample, this clone was seen once. The CDR3 DNA is TGTGCCAGCAGCTTAGCGCCCAGCTCCTACGAGCAGTACTTC. Protein product: CASSLAPSSYEQYF. The genes are TRBV7-2 and TRBJ2-7; D gene ambiguous. Germline loops: CDR1 SGHTA, CDR2 FQGNSA. This CDR3 has 14 residues. The V gene lost 0 bases and the J gene lost 0 bases, with 6 bases spanning the gap. The full variable domain, rest sourced from reference TRBV7-2 and TRBJ2-7, is GAGVSQSPSNKVTEKGKDVELRCDPISGHTALYWYRQSLGQGLEFLIYFQGNSAPDKSGLPSDRFSAERTGGSVSTLTIQRTQQEDSAVYLCASSLAPSSYEQYFGPGTRLTVT.

The chain has TRBV7-8 and TRBJ1-3, with D possibly TRBD1 on 5 matching bases. In germline, CDR1 is SGHVS, CDR2 FQNEAQ. The CDR3 sequence is 16 residues long. V was shortened by 6 bases and J by 3 bases, with 18 bases between the two germline ends. The CDR3 loop is CASSSRAQGGGNTIYF. The DNA for the CDR3 is TGTGCCAGCAGTTCTCGGGCGCAGGGAGGTGGAAACACCATATATTTT.

The chain uses TRBV7-2 and TRBJ2-3, with 7 bases that match TRBD2. CDR3 length equals 18 residues. V shed 2 bases and J 6 bases; nucleotides not matched to a gene: 17. CDR1 and CDR2 (germline): SGHTA, FQGNSA. The CDR3, as DNA: TGTGCCAGCAGCTTAATCTGGTCAGCTAGCGGCTCTGGGGATACGCAGTATTTT. Amino acid sequence: CASSLIWSASGSGDTQYF.